This T cell receptor beta chain was captured by sequencing in a study of T cell changes during pregnancy in multiple sclerosis. The method was immunoSEQ multiplex PCR; TCRdb's version includes in-frame clones alone and lacks a portion of them. The sample contains 50,000 to 65,000 clones, about nine tenths of which appear only once. V was shortened by 5 bases and J by 5 bases, with 16 bases between the two germline ends. Germline CDR1 is SGHTA and CDR2 is FQGTGA. CDR3 length: 14 residues. The chain employs TRBV7-3 and TRBJ2-7, with TRBD2 as a possible D gene (6 bases). The sequence came from a female donor with multiple sclerosis, enrolled in a pregnancy study. Sequences were derived from peripheral blood, sampled in the second trimester of pregnancy. The CDR3 bases are TGTGCCAGCAGCCGAGGGACTCCCGGCCACGAGCAGTACTTC. Residues: CASSRGTPGHEQYF.